A single sample is the source of the 17 T cell receptor beta chains below, sequenced in a study of T cell responses to AZD1222 COVID-19 vaccine (TCRdb year 2021). Libraries were built with the immunoSEQ multiplex PCR assay. Held by TCRdb, this immuneACCESS table contains in-frame sequences only and omits some clones. Under half of the omission traces to an unresolved V gene where checked; the cause of the rest is unknown. In all, the sample holds 95,000 to 150,000 clones, and around 93% of those were seen once. The top ten constitute 11% to 15% of the sample. What this sample's time point label stands for: baseline before first vaccination. The sample was peripheral blood, taken on day 0 of AZD1222 vaccination. These TCRs come from an adult in good health.

The CDR3 loop reads CASSLGIRQGEEKLFF. CDR3 coding DNA: TGCGCCAGCAGCTTGGGGATTCGACAGGGGGAAGAAAAACTGTTTTTT. V usage is TRBV5-1 and J usage is TRBJ1-4; 9 nucleotides match TRBD1. CDR1 SGHRS and CDR2 YFSETQ come from the germline V gene. The CDR3 is 16 amino acids. With 0 bases clipped from V and 8 bases from J, the junction kept 8 bases outside the gene matches.

This chain joins TRBV19 and TRBJ1-1; D might be TRBD1 (5 bases). Germline values: CDR1 LNHDA, CDR2 SQIVND (reference sequence). Trimming took 5 bases from V and 0 from J, leaving 10 bases between them. The CDR3 runs 14 residues. The CDR3 loop is CASSLGAMNTEAFF. CDR3 sequence (DNA): TGTGCCAGTAGTCTAGGGGCCATGAACACTGAAGCTTTCTTT.

J is TRBJ1-5 and V is TRBV6-5, with a weak D call TRBD1 (5 bases). The CDR3 totals 13 residues. The V and J ends lost 8 bases and 6 bases respectively, with 14 bases between them. Germline V gene lookup returns CDR1 MNHEY and CDR2 SVGAGI. CDR3 loop: CASATVPSQPQHF. In DNA form, the CDR3 reads TGTGCCAGCGCGACAGTACCAAGTCAGCCCCAGCATTTT.

The chain has TRBV7-9 and TRBJ1-4; no firm D call. Germline V gene lookup returns CDR1 SEHNR and CDR2 FQNEAQ (reference sequence). The CDR3 is made up of 15 amino acids. The V end was cut by 2 bases, the J end by 8 bases, with 15 bases between. CDR3 in amino acids: CASSLRTPPEEKLFF. In nucleotides, the CDR3 is TGTGCCAGCAGCTTACGTACACCGCCTGAGGAAAAACTGTTTTTT. The full variable domain, rest sourced from reference TRBV7-9 and TRBJ1-4, is DTGVSQNPRHKITKRGQNVTFRCDPISEHNRLYWYRQTLGQGPEFLTYFQNEAQLEKSRLLSDRFSAERPKGSFSTLEIQRTEQGDSAMYLCASSLRTPPEEKLFFGSGTQLSVL.

This clone was counted a single time. The chain combines TRBV28 with TRBJ2-3, with a weak D call TRBD1 (6 bases). V lost 11 bases and J 0 bases, leaving 18 bases between the germline ends. The CDR3 totals 15 residues. CDR1 MDHEN and CDR2 SYDVKM come from the germline V gene. The CDR3: CALGQRKPSTDTQYF. CDR3 DNA: TGTGCCCTCGGACAGAGAAAACCCAGCACAGATACGCAGTATTTT.

The V gene is TRBV6-5, the J gene TRBJ1-6; unclear D gene. Germline CDR1 and CDR2: MNHEY and SVGAGI. Trimming took off 6 bases at V and 7 bases at J, with 13 bases between the two ends. This CDR3 has 14 residues. DNA of the CDR3: TGTGCCAGCAGCGGTCGGTCCCTCAATTCACCCCTCCACTTT. Amino acids: CASSGRSLNSPLHF.

The V call is TRBV28, the J call TRBJ1-6; TRBD1 aligns across 7 bases. V trimming: 6 bases; J trimming: 3 bases; junction bases outside the gene matches: 8. Germline CDR1 is MDHEN and CDR2 is SYDVKM. CDR3 length: 16 amino acids. The CDR3 spells CASRVRDSLYNSPLHF. For the CDR3, the DNA is TGTGCCAGCAGGGTCCGGGACAGCCTCTATAATTCACCCCTCCACTTT.

The V call is TRBV6-1, the J call TRBJ2-7; the D gene is possibly TRBD2 (6 bases). Germline assignment: CDR1 MNHNS and CDR2 SASEGT. The length of the CDR3 is 11 residues. Trimming took 3 bases from V and 11 from J, leaving 11 bases between them. CDR3 loop: CASSDRDLEYF. In nucleotides, the CDR3 is TGTGCCAGCAGTGACCGGGACTTGGAGTACTTC.

The chain joins TRBV10-3 to TRBJ1-3; D is undetermined. CDR3 size: 16 residues. The V gene lost 7 bases and the J gene lost 3 bases, with 19 bases spanning the gap. Germline-derived CDR1 and CDR2 are ENHRY and SYGVKD. CDR3 in DNA: TGTGCCATCACCCTTGACGGAGATGGTGGTGGAAACACCATATATTTT. Translation gives CAITLDGDGGGNTIYF.

This chain links TRBV18 with TRBJ2-3, with TRBD2 matching 9 bases. Trimming took 5 bases from V and 4 from J; bases not matched to a gene: 16. Germline CDR1 reads KGHSH; CDR2 reads LQKENI. This CDR3 has 18 amino acids. The CDR3 coding sequence is TGTGCCAGCTCATCCAGAAAAGCGGCTAGCGGGAATTCAGATACGCAGTATTTT. Amino acid sequence: CASSSRKAASGNSDTQYF.

The genes are TRBV9 and TRBJ2-5, with D unclear. V lost 3 bases, J lost 2 bases, and 14 bases lay in between. Looked up from germline, CDR1 is SGDLS and CDR2 is YYNGEE. This CDR3 is 15 amino acids long. Here the CDR3 reads CASSATLLGQETQYF. The CDR3, as DNA: TGTGCCAGCAGCGCGACTTTACTTGGGCAAGAGACCCAGTACTTC.

This clone was recorded only once. The chain links TRBV29-1 to TRBJ2-7; D remains ambiguous. The germline gives CDR1 SQVTM, CDR2 ANQGSEA. The germline V and J ends were trimmed by 1 base and 6 bases, with 10 bases remaining between them. The CDR3 is 12 amino acids. As DNA, the CDR3 is TGCAGCGTTGAAGCTCTCCCAGGCGAGCAGTACTTC. This codes for CSVEALPGEQYF.

The chain joins TRBV3-1 (or the pseudogene TRBV3-2) to TRBJ2-1, with 11 bases aligning to TRBD2. The CDR3 runs 19 residues. CDR1 and CDR2 (germline): LGHDT, YNNKEL (reference sequence). J was trimmed by 1 base and V by 0 bases; bases with no gene match: 8. CDR3 region: CASSQEYPGLAASYNEQFF. The CDR3, as DNA: TGTGCCAGCAGCCAAGAATACCCGGGACTAGCGGCATCCTACAATGAGCAGTTCTTC.

The V call is TRBV3-1 (or the pseudogene TRBV3-2), the J call TRBJ1-6, with D possibly matching TRBD1 (6 bases). Trimming took off 1 base at V and 9 bases at J, with 10 bases between the two ends. The CDR3 is made up of 14 amino acids. Germline CDR1 LGHDT, CDR2 YNNKEL (reference sequence). The CDR3 coding sequence is TGTGCCAGCAGCCAAGGGGGGCAAGGTTCACCCCTCCACTTT. It encodes CASSQGGQGSPLHF.

The rearrangement joins TRBV18 to TRBJ1-4; TRBD1 matches at 8 bases. The CDR3 totals 17 residues. V trimming: 3 bases; J trimming: 12 bases; junction bases outside the gene matches: 18. Germline CDR1 reads KGHSH; CDR2 reads LQKENI. CDR3 region: CASSPKTPETGEGELFF. The DNA for the CDR3 is TGTGCCAGCTCACCTAAAACCCCCGAGACAGGGGAAGGGGAACTGTTTTTT.

The V call is TRBV6-5, the J call TRBJ1-2; D gene unclear. Looked up from germline, CDR1 is MNHEY and CDR2 is SVGAGI. This CDR3 has 11 residues. The ends were cut back, 3 bases at V and 6 bases at J, with 5 bases in the middle. The CDR3 nucleotides are TGTGCCAGCAGTTATGGGGATGGCTACACCTTC. It encodes CASSYGDGYTF.

The V call is TRBV19, the J call TRBJ1-4; D not resolved. This CDR3 is 16 amino acids long. Germline lookup yields CDR1 LNHDA and CDR2 SQIVND (reference sequence). The germline V and J ends were trimmed by 0 bases and 0 bases, with 8 bases remaining between them. The CDR3 coding sequence is TGTGCCAGTAGTATAGATGAGGGTGCAACTAATGAAAAACTGTTTTTT. Protein sequence: CASSIDEGATNEKLFF.